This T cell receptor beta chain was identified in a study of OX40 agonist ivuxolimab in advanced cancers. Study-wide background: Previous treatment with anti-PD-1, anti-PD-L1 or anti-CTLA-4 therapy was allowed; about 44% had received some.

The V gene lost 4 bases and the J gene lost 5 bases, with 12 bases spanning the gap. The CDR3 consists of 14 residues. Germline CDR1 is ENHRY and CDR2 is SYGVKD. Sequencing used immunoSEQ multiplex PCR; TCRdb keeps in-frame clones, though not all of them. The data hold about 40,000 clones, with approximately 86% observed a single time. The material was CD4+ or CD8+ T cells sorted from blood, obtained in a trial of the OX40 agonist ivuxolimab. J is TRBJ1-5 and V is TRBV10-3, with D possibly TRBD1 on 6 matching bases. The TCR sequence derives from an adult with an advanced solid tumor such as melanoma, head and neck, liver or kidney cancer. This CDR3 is CAISVGQAHQPQHF. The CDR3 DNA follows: TGTGCCATCAGTGTGGGACAAGCGCATCAGCCCCAGCATTTT.